A selection of T cell receptor beta chains follows, all from one sample in a study of blood T cell repertoires in COVID-19. The protocol was immunoSEQ multiplex PCR, while the TCRdb copy is restricted to in-frame clones and leaves out a portion. The top ten hold about 3.9% of the sample, which has 330,000 or so clones, about nine tenths seen once. The material sequenced was peripheral blood. These receptors were collected from a woman aged 55-69 years with COVID-19, enrolled during active disease. CDR3s include the opening cysteine and the closing phenylalanine or tryptophan. D genes are given only for firm matches. Clone size is not always given. Where it is, it says once, few, many or a class for expanded clones.

>once|TRBV15|TRBJ2-5|NA
CATSRDWRRGETQYF
TGTGCCACCAGCAGAGATTGGAGAAGGGGGGAGACCCAGTACTTC
>NA|TRBV18|TRBJ2-1|NA
CASSPQVNEQFF
TGTGCCAGCTCACCTCAGGTCAATGAGCAGTTCTTC
>NA|TRBV5-4|TRBJ1-1|NA
CASSLGEMNTEAFF
TGTGCCAGCAGCTTGGGGGAGATGAACACTGAAGCTTTCTTT
>NA|TRBV5-1|TRBJ1-2|TRBD1
CASKGQGVSNYGYTF
TGCGCCAGCAAGGGACAGGGGGTCTCTAACTATGGCTACACCTTC
>NA|TRBV21-1|TRBJ1-2|NA
CATTTRSYGYTF
TGTGCAACTACGACCCGTTCCTATGGCTACACCTTC
>once|TRBV6-5|TRBJ2-1|TRBD2
CASSYSASGGWNEQFF
TGTGCCAGCAGTTACTCGGCTAGCGGGGGTTGGAATGAGCAGTTCTTC
>NA|TRBV3-1/TRBV3-2|TRBJ1-1|NA
CASSLGQSTGEAFF
TGTGCCAGCAGCCTAGGACAGTCAACGGGTGAAGCTTTCTTT
>NA|TRBV6-5|TRBJ1-4|TRBD1
CASLVSWTGNEKLFF
TGTGCCAGCCTGGTTAGTTGGACAGGGAATGAAAAACTGTTTTTT
>NA|TRBV7-9|TRBJ2-1|NA
CASSLGAGPRSVSYNEQFF
TGTGCCAGCAGCTTAGGGGCGGGCCCTCGGTCAGTCTCCTACAATGAGCAGTTCTTC
>NA|TRBV7-9|TRBJ1-1|NA
CASSLEGYRRAFF
TGTGCCAGCAGCTTAGAGGGGTACAGACGGGCTTTCTTT
>NA|TRBV4-2|TRBJ1-5|TRBD1
CASSVQTGEYQPQHF
TGTGCCAGCAGCGTTCAGACAGGGGAATACCAGCCCCAGCATTTT
>NA|TRBV5-1|TRBJ2-2|TRBD2
CASSALAGRTGELFF
TGCGCCAGCAGCGCACTAGCGGGGCGAACCGGGGAGCTGTTTTTT
>NA|TRBV3-1/TRBV3-2|TRBJ2-1|TRBD1
CASSPQGAGSEQFF
TGTGCCAGCAGCCCTCAGGGGGCGGGAAGTGAGCAGTTCTTC
>NA|TRBV23-1|TRBJ1-3|TRBD1
CASTPGQGGGNTIYF
TGCGCCAGCACCCCGGGACAGGGAGGCGGAAACACCATATATTTT
>NA|TRBV7-9|TRBJ1-2|NA
CASIRDTYYGYTF
TGTGCCAGCATCCGGGACACTTACTATGGCTACACCTTC
>NA|TRBV5-5|TRBJ1-1|NA
CASSLLQGEGNTEAFF
TGTGCCAGCAGCTTGTTACAGGGCGAGGGGAACACTGAAGCTTTCTTT
>NA|TRBV6-5|TRBJ1-2|NA
CASSYVQGRGYTF
TGTGCCAGCAGTTACGTACAGGGTAGAGGCTACACCTTC
>NA|TRBV6-5|TRBJ2-7|TRBD1
CASSSRGGTGGYEQYF
TGTGCCAGCAGTTCTCGAGGCGGGACAGGGGGCTACGAGCAGTACTTC
>NA|TRBV6-4|TRBJ2-7|NA
CASSARAGYEQYF
TGTGCCAGCAGCGCCCGTGCGGGCTACGAGCAGTACTTC
>NA|TRBV6-5|TRBJ1-5|NA
CASRAAGSPNQPQHF
TGTGCCAGCAGAGCCGCGGGGTCCCCCAATCAGCCCCAGCATTTT
>NA|TRBV28|TRBJ1-6|TRBD1
CASRSGTGGLYNSPLHF
TGTGCCAGCAGATCCGGGACAGGGGGTTTGTATAATTCACCCCTCCACTTT
>NA|TRBV5-6|TRBJ1-1|NA
CASSLYGDNTEAFF
TGTGCCAGCAGCTTGTACGGAGATAACACTGAAGCTTTCTTT
>NA|TRBV7-9|TRBJ1-2|NA
CASSLTETAGYTF
TGTGCCAGCAGCTTGACGGAAACAGCTGGCTACACCTTC
>NA|TRBV5-1|TRBJ2-7|TRBD1
CASSSPGQGVVEQYF
TGCGCCAGCAGCTCGCCGGGACAGGGTGTTGTGGAGCAGTACTTC
>NA|TRBV5-1|TRBJ2-6|TRBD2
CASRLGMGGTSGANVLTF
TGCGCCAGCAGATTGGGGATGGGGGGGACCTCTGGGGCCAACGTCCTGACTTTC
>NA|TRBV19|TRBJ1-2|TRBD1
CASSSQGTYGYTF
TGTGCCAGTAGTTCACAGGGGACCTATGGCTACACCTTC
>NA|TRBV6-6|TRBJ2-5|NA
CASSEGGAGETQYF
TGTGCCAGCAGTGAGGGGGGGGCTGGTGAGACCCAGTACTTC
>NA|TRBV30|TRBJ2-1|TRBD2
CAWSGLAGGRGEQFF
TGTGCCTGGAGTGGCCTTGCGGGGGGGCGGGGTGAGCAGTTCTTC
>NA|TRBV5-6|TRBJ1-6|NA
CASSYQLGGGNSPLHF
TGTGCCAGCAGCTATCAACTGGGAGGAGGTAATTCACCCCTCCACTTT
>NA|TRBV3-1/TRBV3-2|TRBJ2-1|NA
CASSQEVQLNEQFF
TGTGCCAGCAGCCAAGAGGTACAGCTCAATGAGCAGTTCTTC
>NA|TRBV2|TRBJ1-4|NA
CASSTSRVQDEKLFF
TGTGCCAGCAGCACCTCCAGGGTACAGGATGAAAAACTGTTTTTT
>NA|TRBV6-6|TRBJ1-6|NA
CASSPETYNSPLHF
TGTGCCAGCAGCCCCGAGACCTATAATTCACCCCTCCACTTT
>NA|TRBV5-1|TRBJ2-3|TRBD2
CASSSPPYSGNDRTDTQYF
TGCGCCAGCAGTTCTCCTCCTTATAGCGGGAATGATCGCACAGATACGCAGTATTTT
>NA|TRBV27|TRBJ1-5|TRBD1
CASSFPRGHSNQPQHF
TGTGCCAGCAGTTTTCCCAGGGGGCATAGCAATCAGCCCCAGCATTTT